Listed below are T cell receptor beta chains from one sample, sequenced in a study of blood T cell repertoires in COVID-19. TCRdb's table, derived via immunoSEQ multiplex PCR, lists solely in-frame clones and lacks some. This sample yields 200,000 to 250,000 clones, of which 80% to 90% are seen a single time; about 3.5% belongs to the top ten. Sequenced sample: PBMCs or T cells enriched from blood (not recorded which). Every receptor here comes from a young woman in a cohort exposed to, infected with or recovered from COVID-19 (not recorded which). Both conserved end residues are part of each CDR3. D genes are given only for firm matches. Not every row has a clone size; where given, it reads once, few, many or a size class.

abundance: few; j_gene: TRBJ1-4; v_gene: TRBV2; d_gene: TRBD1; CDR3nt: TGTGCCAGTCGGACAGGGCCTAATGAAAAACTGTTTTTT; CDR3aa: CASRTGPNEKLFF
abundance: .; j_gene: TRBJ1-1; v_gene: TRBV10-3; d_gene: .; CDR3nt: TGTGCCGTAAAAAAAGACGGGACTGAAGCTTTCTTT; CDR3aa: CAVKKDGTEAFF
abundance: .; j_gene: TRBJ1-1; v_gene: TRBV12-3/TRBV12-4; d_gene: .; CDR3nt: TGTGCCAGCAGTTTTCGTGTGAACACTGAAGCTTTCTTT; CDR3aa: CASSFRVNTEAFF
abundance: .; j_gene: TRBJ1-2; v_gene: TRBV10-3; d_gene: TRBD1; CDR3nt: TGTGCCATCCGGGACAGAGTCGCTAACTATGGCTACACCTTC; CDR3aa: CAIRDRVANYGYTF
abundance: .; j_gene: TRBJ1-2; v_gene: TRBV14; d_gene: .; CDR3nt: TGTGCCAGCAGCCAAGATCTAGGAAGAAACTATGGCTACACCTTC; CDR3aa: CASSQDLGRNYGYTF
abundance: once; j_gene: TRBJ2-2; v_gene: TRBV19; d_gene: .; CDR3nt: TGTGCCAGCCGCCGGGACACCACGAACACCGGGGAGCTGTTTTTT; CDR3aa: CASRRDTTNTGELFF
abundance: .; j_gene: TRBJ1-1; v_gene: TRBV30; d_gene: .; CDR3nt: TGTGCCTGTCGGTATCGGGCGGGGAACACTGAAGCTTTCTTT; CDR3aa: CACRYRAGNTEAFF
abundance: .; j_gene: TRBJ2-7; v_gene: TRBV7-9; d_gene: .; CDR3nt: TGTGCCAGCAACGCAGGGAAGTACGAGCAGTACTTC; CDR3aa: CASNAGKYEQYF
abundance: .; j_gene: TRBJ1-2; v_gene: TRBV7-3; d_gene: .; CDR3nt: TGTGCCAGCAGCCGACCCCAGGACACCTACTATGGCTACACCTTC; CDR3aa: CASSRPQDTYYGYTF
abundance: .; j_gene: TRBJ1-5; v_gene: TRBV19; d_gene: TRBD1; CDR3nt: TGTGCCAGTAGTAGGACAGGGGGCCTTGCAAGAGTGGGCAATCAGCCCCAGCATTTT; CDR3aa: CASSRTGGLARVGNQPQHF
abundance: .; j_gene: TRBJ1-2; v_gene: TRBV2; d_gene: .; CDR3nt: TGTGCCAGCAGTGAGAACGGTGGAGATGGCTACACCTTC; CDR3aa: CASSENGGDGYTF
abundance: .; j_gene: TRBJ1-1; v_gene: TRBV5-8; d_gene: .; CDR3nt: TGTGCCAGCAGCTACCAAAATCTGGAGAGGGCTTTCTTT; CDR3aa: CASSYQNLERAFF
abundance: .; j_gene: TRBJ2-3; v_gene: TRBV24-1; d_gene: TRBD1; CDR3nt: TGTGCCACCAGTGACCCGCGGACAGGGCCTACTAGCACAGATACGCAGTATTTT; CDR3aa: CATSDPRTGPTSTDTQYF
abundance: .; j_gene: TRBJ2-7; v_gene: TRBV28; d_gene: TRBD2; CDR3nt: TGTGCCAGCAGTTCACTAGCGGATCCCACCTACGAGCAGTACTTC; CDR3aa: CASSSLADPTYEQYF
abundance: .; j_gene: TRBJ1-5; v_gene: TRBV23-1; d_gene: .; CDR3nt: TGCGCCAGCAGTCCTCACCCGCGGGCCTCGATCTATCAGCCCCAGCATTTT; CDR3aa: CASSPHPRASIYQPQHF
abundance: .; j_gene: TRBJ1-4; v_gene: TRBV6-1; d_gene: .; CDR3nt: TGTGCCAGCAGTGAAGCGCTTGGGGGGGTTGCAACTAATGAAAAACTGTTTTTT; CDR3aa: CASSEALGGVATNEKLFF
abundance: .; j_gene: TRBJ2-2; v_gene: TRBV11-3; d_gene: TRBD2; CDR3nt: TGTGCCAGCAGCTTATTAAAGACTAGCGGGAACACCGGGGAGCTGTTTTTT; CDR3aa: CASSLLKTSGNTGELFF
abundance: .; j_gene: TRBJ2-7; v_gene: TRBV3-1/TRBV3-2; d_gene: TRBD1; CDR3nt: TGTGCCAGCAGCCTCCGGGACAGATCCTACGAGCAGTACTTC; CDR3aa: CASSLRDRSYEQYF